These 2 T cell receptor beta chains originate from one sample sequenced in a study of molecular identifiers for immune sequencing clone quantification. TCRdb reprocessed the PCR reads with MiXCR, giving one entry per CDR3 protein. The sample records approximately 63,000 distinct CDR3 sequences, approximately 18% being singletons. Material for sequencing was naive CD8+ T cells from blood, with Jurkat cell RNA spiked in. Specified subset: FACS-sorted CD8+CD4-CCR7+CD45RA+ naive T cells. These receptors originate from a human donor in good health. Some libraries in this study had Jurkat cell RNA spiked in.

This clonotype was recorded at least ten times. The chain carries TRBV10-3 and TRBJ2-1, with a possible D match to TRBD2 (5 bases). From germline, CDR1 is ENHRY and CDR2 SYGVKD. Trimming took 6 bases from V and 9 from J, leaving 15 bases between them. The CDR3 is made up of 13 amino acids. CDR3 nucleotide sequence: TGTGCCATCAGCAGTCCCCGGGGTGGTGAGCAGTTCTTC. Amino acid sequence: CAISSPRGGEQFF.

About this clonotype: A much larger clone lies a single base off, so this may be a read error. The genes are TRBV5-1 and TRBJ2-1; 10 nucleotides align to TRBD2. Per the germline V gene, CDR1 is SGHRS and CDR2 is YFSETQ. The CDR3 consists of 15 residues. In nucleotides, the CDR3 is TGCGCCAGCAGCTTAGCGGGAGGGCCCTACAATGAGCAGCTCTTC. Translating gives CASSLAGGPYNEQLF. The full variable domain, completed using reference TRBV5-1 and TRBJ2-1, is KAGVTQTPRYLIKTRGQQVTLSCSPISGHRSVSWYQQTPGQGLQFLFEYFSETQRNKGNFPGRFSGRQFSNSRSEMNVSTLELGDSALYLCASSLAGGPYNEQLFGPGTRLTVL.